One T cell receptor beta chain is described in this entry. In terms of age and location, participants ranged from about 18 to 100 years and lived in under 30 US areas. Cohort placement rested on clinical history that participants reported themselves. All recovered Cohort 3 donors got two negative PCRs, got clearance, or saw symptom resolution. Original processing notes: Researchers report that nucleated cell counts were estimated from reference gene primer amplification. Here immunoSEQ multiplex PCR was the method, and the copy in TCRdb shows in-frame clones only, minus some. D and trimming were read from the DNA, whereas the V and J calls and clone size are those reported in that table. The table records 150,000 to 200,000 clones, more than 75% of them present only once. The trim removed 8 bases at V and 2 bases at J, leaving 5 bases unmatched. Germline V gene data show CDR1 as LGHDT and CDR2 as YNNKEL (reference sequence). This CDR3 has 14 amino acids.

The entry originates in a study of blood T cell repertoires in COVID-19. This chain uses TRBV3-1 (or the pseudogene TRBV3-2) with TRBJ2-1, with TRBD2 identical over 8 bases. The sample consisted of PBMCs or T cells enriched from blood (not recorded which). The TCR originated in a woman between 45 and 60 years old who had recovered from COVID-19. CDR3 in DNA: TGTGCCAGCGAGGCGGGAGGCACCTACAATGAGCAGTTCTTC. This codes for CASEAGGTYNEQFF.